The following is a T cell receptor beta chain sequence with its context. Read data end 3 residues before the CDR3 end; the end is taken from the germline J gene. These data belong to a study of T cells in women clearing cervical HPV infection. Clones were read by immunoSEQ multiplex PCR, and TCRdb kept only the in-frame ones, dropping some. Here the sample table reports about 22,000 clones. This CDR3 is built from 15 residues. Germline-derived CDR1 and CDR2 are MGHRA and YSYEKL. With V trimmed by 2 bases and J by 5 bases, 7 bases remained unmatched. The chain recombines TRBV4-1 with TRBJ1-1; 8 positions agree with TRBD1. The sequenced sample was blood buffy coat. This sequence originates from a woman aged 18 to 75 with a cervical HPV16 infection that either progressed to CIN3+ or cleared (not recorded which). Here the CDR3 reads CASSQLTGVFTEAFF. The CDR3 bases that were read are TGCGCCAGCAGCCAACTGACAGGGGTGTTTACTGAA.